A single sample is the source of the 9 T cell receptor beta chains below, sequenced in a study of cytomegalovirus exposure and HLA in healthy donors. Generated by immunoSEQ multiplex PCR, the TCRdb table keeps only in-frame clones and is missing some. The table has hundreds of thousands of clones, 90% seen once. Sequenced: PBMCs. Receptors were obtained from a woman under 40 in good health and CMV-seronegative.

The chain employs TRBV7-9 and TRBJ2-5; TRBD2 matches 7 bases. CDR1 SEHNR and CDR2 FQNEAQ come from the germline V gene (reference sequence). This CDR3 spans 14 amino acids. V trimming: 3 bases; J trimming: 5 bases; junction bases outside the gene matches: 6. CDR3: CASSFGRAGETQYF. The DNA of the CDR3 is TGTGCCAGCAGCTTTGGGAGGGCCGGGGAGACCCAGTACTTC.

The CDR3 nucleotides read TGCGCCAGCAGCTATTCCGGGACAGGCTCCTACGAGCAGTACTTC. It codes for CASSYSGTGSYEQYF. The J gene is TRBJ2-7, the V gene TRBV5-1, with 8 positions matching TRBD1. There are 15 residues in the CDR3. In germline, CDR1 is SGHRS, CDR2 YFSETQ. J lost 0 bases, V lost 3 bases, and 5 bases had no gene match.

The chain is built from TRBV7-6 and TRBJ2-2; tentative D call: TRBD1 (5 bases). Germline CDR1 and CDR2: SGHVS and FNYEAQ. V was pared by 5 bases and J by 4 bases, with 11 bases between. The CDR3 covers 14 residues. The CDR3 reads CASSPGQATGELFF. The CDR3 nucleotides read TGTGCCAGCAGCCCTGGACAAGCCACCGGGGAGCTGTTTTTT.

The chain has TRBV18 and TRBJ2-7; a possible D gene is TRBD2 (7 bases). The germline V gene encodes CDR1 KGHSH and CDR2 LQKENI. The CDR3 runs to 13 residues. Trimming took off 6 bases at V and 6 bases at J, with 15 bases between the two ends. DNA for the CDR3: TGTGCCAGCTCGAAAGACGGGGGGCGCGAGCAGTACTTC. Its translation: CASSKDGGREQYF.

The chain carries TRBV6-6 and TRBJ2-7; D call uncertain. Germline values: CDR1 MNHNY, CDR2 SVGAGI (reference sequence). This CDR3 spans 11 amino acids. Trimming removed 7 bases at V and 4 bases at J, with 8 bases between. CDR3 in amino acids: CASTRRYEQYF. In DNA, the CDR3 is TGTGCCAGCACCCGTCGTTACGAGCAGTACTTC.

This chain uses TRBV4-1 with TRBJ2-7; a weak D match, TRBD1 (5 bases). CDR1 and CDR2 (germline): MGHRA, YSYEKL. The CDR3 is 14 amino acids. V was cut by 1 base and J by 3 bases, with 10 bases left in between. The chain's CDR3 is CASSQVQAIYEQYF. CDR3 in DNA: TGCGCCAGCAGCCAAGTACAGGCAATCTACGAGCAGTACTTC.

This clone was seen more than once but under ten times. Other DNA sequences in the sample encode the same CDR3. The CDR3 coding sequence is TGTGCCAGCAGTTCCGGCTCCTACGAGCAGTACTTC. It yields the protein CASSSGSYEQYF. This sequence joins TRBV28 and TRBJ2-7; D gene ambiguous. Germline V gene data show CDR1 as MDHEN and CDR2 as SYDVKM. V shed 4 bases and J shed 0 bases, with 4 bases lying between them. The CDR3 length is 12 residues.

The gene calls are TRBV27 and TRBJ2-6, with TRBD1 identical over 7 bases. This CDR3 has 14 residues. The V and J ends lost 5 bases and 12 bases, in that order; junction bases with no gene match: 10. Germline assignment: CDR1 MNHEY and CDR2 SMNVEV (reference sequence). CDR3 sequence: CASSKTGQPGVLTF. CDR3 coding DNA: TGTGCCAGCAGTAAGACAGGGCAGCCCGGCGTCCTGACTTTC.

The J gene is TRBJ2-1, the V gene TRBV18; 13 positions match TRBD2. This CDR3 comprises 19 residues. Looked up from germline, CDR1 is KGHSH and CDR2 is LQKENI. With V trimmed by 6 bases and J by 0 bases, 11 bases remained unmatched. The CDR3 sequence: CASSPAGTSGDSSYNEQFF. The CDR3 region has the DNA TGTGCCAGCTCGCCAGCCGGGACTAGCGGGGATAGCTCCTACAATGAGCAGTTCTTC.